A selection of T cell receptor beta chains follows, all from one sample in a study of Tregs in tolerant kidney transplant recipients. These receptors are not linked to any known antigen. Repertoires were generated with immunoSEQ multiplex PCR, while TCRdb's copy carries only in-frame clones and drops some. Here the sample spans around 5,600 clones, almost 90% being singletons. The specimen was Tregs from blood cultured with allogeneic cells, collected before the transplant. These receptors were collected from a human patient who received a combined kidney and bone marrow transplant. Both conserved end residues are part of each CDR3. The D gene is left open where the match is weak. Clone size appears in some rows only: once, few, many, or a class for an expanded clone.

d_gene: TRBD2; v_gene: TRBV5-5; len: 17; abundance: .; j_gene: TRBJ2-3; CDR3nt: TGTGCCAGCAGCCGAGCCCGAACTAGCGAGGGCACAGATACGCAGTATTTT; CDR3aa: CASSRARTSEGTDTQYF
d_gene: .; v_gene: TRBV7-2; len: 12; abundance: .; j_gene: TRBJ2-3; CDR3nt: TGTGCCAGCTCTGGGGGTGCAGATACGCAGTATTTT; CDR3aa: CASSGGADTQYF
d_gene: TRBD1; v_gene: TRBV18; len: 12; abundance: .; j_gene: TRBJ2-7; CDR3nt: TGTGCCAGCTCACCGGGACAGGGGGAGCAGTACTTC; CDR3aa: CASSPGQGEQYF
d_gene: .; v_gene: TRBV11-3; len: 14; abundance: .; j_gene: TRBJ2-7; CDR3nt: TGTGCCAGCATGGTAGGGCTAGCGAGCGACGAGCAGTACTTC; CDR3aa: CASMVGLASDEQYF
d_gene: .; v_gene: TRBV19; len: 13; abundance: .; j_gene: TRBJ1-1; CDR3nt: TGTGCTTCTTCGTCACAGGCGGGGACTGAAGCTTTCTTT; CDR3aa: CASSSQAGTEAFF
d_gene: .; v_gene: TRBV7-9; len: 14; abundance: .; j_gene: TRBJ1-1; CDR3nt: TGTGCCAGCAGCCGCCCCGAAGGAAACACTGAAGCTTTCTTT; CDR3aa: CASSRPEGNTEAFF
d_gene: .; v_gene: TRBV9; len: 12; abundance: .; j_gene: TRBJ2-1; CDR3nt: TGTGCCAGCAGCGCACAGGGATGTGAGCAGTTCTTC; CDR3aa: CASSAQGCEQFF
d_gene: .; v_gene: TRBV28; len: 15; abundance: .; j_gene: TRBJ2-3; CDR3nt: TGTGCCAGCAGAGCGGACAGACCTAGCACAGATACGCAGTATTTT; CDR3aa: CASRADRPSTDTQYF
d_gene: .; v_gene: TRBV30; len: 14; abundance: .; j_gene: TRBJ2-7; CDR3nt: TGTGCCTGGAGTGTACCGGGACTCACCTACGAGCAGTACTTC; CDR3aa: CAWSVPGLTYEQYF
d_gene: .; v_gene: TRBV29-1; len: 14; abundance: .; j_gene: TRBJ2-1; CDR3nt: TGCAGCGCATCGGGACACTTTCAAGGGGATGAGCAGTTCTTC; CDR3aa: CSASGHFQGDEQFF
d_gene: .; v_gene: TRBV5-1; len: 15; abundance: .; j_gene: TRBJ1-2; CDR3nt: TGCGCCAGCAGCGGAGGGGTGACGGGGAACTATGGCTACACCTTC; CDR3aa: CASSGGVTGNYGYTF
d_gene: .; v_gene: TRBV11-2; len: 15; abundance: .; j_gene: TRBJ1-2; CDR3nt: TGTGCCAGCAGCTGGGGACACCAAAGGGACTATGGCTACACCTTC; CDR3aa: CASSWGHQRDYGYTF
d_gene: TRBD2; v_gene: TRBV5-1; len: 14; abundance: .; j_gene: TRBJ2-3; CDR3nt: TGCGCCAGCAGCACTAGCGGGAGCCCAGATACGCAGTATTTT; CDR3aa: CASSTSGSPDTQYF
d_gene: TRBD2; v_gene: TRBV5-6; len: 16; abundance: .; j_gene: TRBJ2-5; CDR3nt: TGTGCCAGCAGCACGGGACTAGCGGAGACGCAAGAGACCCAGTACTTC; CDR3aa: CASSTGLAETQETQYF
d_gene: .; v_gene: TRBV5-1; len: 13; abundance: .; j_gene: TRBJ2-1; CDR3nt: TGCGCCAGCAGCTCACTAGGGGGGAATGAGCAGTTCTTC; CDR3aa: CASSSLGGNEQFF
d_gene: TRBD2; v_gene: TRBV7-8; len: 17; abundance: .; j_gene: TRBJ2-1; CDR3nt: TGTGCCAGCAGCCTCTCCATAGCGGGGGGGTCCTACAATGAGCAGTTCTTC; CDR3aa: CASSLSIAGGSYNEQFF
d_gene: .; v_gene: TRBV15; len: 13; abundance: .; j_gene: TRBJ2-1; CDR3nt: TGTGCCACCAGCGGATTCGGGTACAATGAGCAGTTCTTC; CDR3aa: CATSGFGYNEQFF
d_gene: TRBD2; v_gene: TRBV6-5; len: 15; abundance: .; j_gene: TRBJ2-7; CDR3nt: TGTGCCAGCAGTTACGGGGCTAGCGGGACATACGAGCAGTACTTC; CDR3aa: CASSYGASGTYEQYF
d_gene: .; v_gene: TRBV5-1; len: 21; abundance: .; j_gene: TRBJ2-6; CDR3nt: TGCGCCAGCAGCTCCTCATCCTACAGGGGACTCCTATCCCCTGGGGCCAACGTCCTGACTTTC; CDR3aa: CASSSSSYRGLLSPGANVLTF
d_gene: .; v_gene: TRBV11-2; len: 14; abundance: .; j_gene: TRBJ1-6; CDR3nt: TGTGCCAGCAGCTTAGATCCCTATAATTCACCCCTCCACTTT; CDR3aa: CASSLDPYNSPLHF
d_gene: .; v_gene: TRBV5-1; len: 13; abundance: .; j_gene: TRBJ2-3; CDR3nt: TGCGCCAGCAGCGTGACCCTGAGGGATACGCAGTATTTT; CDR3aa: CASSVTLRDTQYF
d_gene: .; v_gene: TRBV4-1; len: 15; abundance: once; j_gene: TRBJ1-3; CDR3nt: TGCGCCAGCAGCCAAGGCCCGGGGAGGGGAAACACCATATATTTT; CDR3aa: CASSQGPGRGNTIYF
d_gene: TRBD2; v_gene: TRBV30; len: 17; abundance: .; j_gene: TRBJ2-3; CDR3nt: TGTGCCTGGAGCGCCTTTCATAGCGGGGGGGGGCCCGATACGCAGTATTTT; CDR3aa: CAWSAFHSGGGPDTQYF
d_gene: .; v_gene: TRBV19; len: 14; abundance: few; j_gene: TRBJ1-1; CDR3nt: TGTGCCAGTAGTAATCCGATGATGGGCACTGAAGCTTTCTTT; CDR3aa: CASSNPMMGTEAFF
d_gene: .; v_gene: TRBV15; len: 15; abundance: .; j_gene: TRBJ2-1; CDR3nt: TGTGCCACCAGCAGGGGACTCGCATCTCACAATGAGCAGTTCTTC; CDR3aa: CATSRGLASHNEQFF
d_gene: .; v_gene: TRBV7-2; len: 15; abundance: .; j_gene: TRBJ2-7; CDR3nt: TGTGCCAGCAGCTTAGGCGTCTTACAGGACTACGAGCAGTACTTC; CDR3aa: CASSLGVLQDYEQYF
d_gene: .; v_gene: TRBV5-1; len: 13; abundance: .; j_gene: TRBJ2-3; CDR3nt: TGCGCCAGCAGCTCGGGTAGCACAGATACGCAGTATTTT; CDR3aa: CASSSGSTDTQYF
d_gene: TRBD2; v_gene: TRBV5-4; len: 17; abundance: .; j_gene: TRBJ2-1; CDR3nt: TGTGCCAGCAGCACCCCGACTAGCTTCCACTCCTACAATGAGCAGTTCTTC; CDR3aa: CASSTPTSFHSYNEQFF
d_gene: .; v_gene: TRBV28; len: 19; abundance: .; j_gene: TRBJ1-5; CDR3nt: TGTGCCCGCAGTGGGGGGCGGGGGATCGGGTATTGGAGCAATCAGCCCCAGCATTTT; CDR3aa: CARSGGRGIGYWSNQPQHF
d_gene: .; v_gene: TRBV30; len: 13; abundance: .; j_gene: TRBJ1-1; CDR3nt: TGTGCCTGGAGTATTGGGGTGAACACTGAAGCTTTCTTT; CDR3aa: CAWSIGVNTEAFF
d_gene: .; v_gene: TRBV30; len: 11; abundance: .; j_gene: TRBJ2-7; CDR3nt: TGTGCCTGGAGTGCCAGGGACGAGCAGTACTTC; CDR3aa: CAWSARDEQYF
d_gene: .; v_gene: TRBV7-9; len: 12; abundance: once; j_gene: TRBJ1-4; CDR3nt: TGTGCCAGCCGCCGCCGGGGTGAAAAACTGTTTTTT; CDR3aa: CASRRRGEKLFF
d_gene: .; v_gene: TRBV5-5; len: 14; abundance: .; j_gene: TRBJ2-7; CDR3nt: TGTGCCAGCAGCTTTGGGGACGGCATCTACGAGCAGTACTTC; CDR3aa: CASSFGDGIYEQYF
d_gene: .; v_gene: TRBV18; len: 12; abundance: .; j_gene: TRBJ1-1; CDR3nt: TGTGCCAGCTCACCACCCAACACTGAAGCTTTCTTT; CDR3aa: CASSPPNTEAFF
d_gene: .; v_gene: TRBV5-1; len: 14; abundance: .; j_gene: TRBJ2-7; CDR3nt: TGCGCCAGCAGCTCCGTGACGGGGCGGAGCGAGCAGTACTTC; CDR3aa: CASSSVTGRSEQYF
d_gene: .; v_gene: TRBV7-6; len: 18; abundance: .; j_gene: TRBJ2-7; CDR3nt: TGTGCCAGCAGCTTAGGCCTGTATTCAGGGATTTCGTCCTACGAGCAGTACTTC; CDR3aa: CASSLGLYSGISSYEQYF
d_gene: TRBD1; v_gene: TRBV19; len: 14; abundance: .; j_gene: TRBJ1-5; CDR3nt: TGTGCCAGTAGTATAAGGCCGGGGACAGGAGTATTGCATTTT; CDR3aa: CASSIRPGTGVLHF
d_gene: TRBD1; v_gene: TRBV28; len: 14; abundance: .; j_gene: TRBJ2-7; CDR3nt: TGTGCCAGCAGTTTACCAGGGGGCATCTACGAGCAGTACTTC; CDR3aa: CASSLPGGIYEQYF
d_gene: .; v_gene: TRBV10-3; len: 13; abundance: .; j_gene: TRBJ1-1; CDR3nt: TGTGCCATCACCGCACAGGGGAACACTGAAGCTTTCTTT; CDR3aa: CAITAQGNTEAFF
d_gene: .; v_gene: TRBV6-5; len: 15; abundance: .; j_gene: TRBJ1-4; CDR3nt: TGTGCCAGCAGTTACGAAGGCAGGAGGAATGAAAAACTGTTTTTT; CDR3aa: CASSYEGRRNEKLFF
d_gene: TRBD2; v_gene: TRBV13; len: 13; abundance: few; j_gene: TRBJ2-5; CDR3nt: TGTGCCAGCAGCCCGGGGGGGCAAGAGACCCAGTACTTC; CDR3aa: CASSPGGQETQYF
d_gene: TRBD2; v_gene: TRBV7-2; len: 16; abundance: few; j_gene: TRBJ2-5; CDR3nt: TGTGCCAGCAGCGACCCTCTAGCGGGAAGAGGAGAGACCCAGTACTTC; CDR3aa: CASSDPLAGRGETQYF
d_gene: .; v_gene: TRBV4-1; len: 11; abundance: .; j_gene: TRBJ2-5; CDR3nt: TGCGCCAGCAGCCAAGAAGAGACCCAGTACTTC; CDR3aa: CASSQEETQYF
d_gene: .; v_gene: TRBV5-4; len: 14; abundance: .; j_gene: TRBJ2-2; CDR3nt: TGTGCCAGCAGCTTGGGGGCCGGGACCGGGGAGCTGTTTTTT; CDR3aa: CASSLGAGTGELFF
d_gene: TRBD1; v_gene: TRBV6-1; len: 14; abundance: .; j_gene: TRBJ1-2; CDR3nt: TGTGCCAGCAGTGAACCGGGACAGGGAAATGGCTACACCTTC; CDR3aa: CASSEPGQGNGYTF
d_gene: .; v_gene: TRBV7-2; len: 15; abundance: .; j_gene: TRBJ2-3; CDR3nt: TGTGCCAGCAGCTTAGTGGGCGGAAACACAGATACGCAGTATTTT; CDR3aa: CASSLVGGNTDTQYF
d_gene: .; v_gene: TRBV7-8; len: 13; abundance: .; j_gene: TRBJ1-1; CDR3nt: TGTGCCAGCAGCTTACGGGGGTTAACTGAAGCTTTCTTT; CDR3aa: CASSLRGLTEAFF
d_gene: .; v_gene: TRBV7-6; len: 14; abundance: .; j_gene: TRBJ2-3; CDR3nt: TGTGCCAGCAGCACAACTGGGGGCACAGATACGCAGTATTTT; CDR3aa: CASSTTGGTDTQYF
d_gene: TRBD2; v_gene: TRBV30; len: 14; abundance: once; j_gene: TRBJ2-6; CDR3nt: TGTGCCTGGAGCAGGTTAGCGGGACTCAACGTCCTGACTTTC; CDR3aa: CAWSRLAGLNVLTF
d_gene: .; v_gene: TRBV4-3; len: 15; abundance: .; j_gene: TRBJ2-7; CDR3nt: TGCGCCAGCAGCCAAGATAGGGGATTCTCCTACGAGCAGTACTTC; CDR3aa: CASSQDRGFSYEQYF
d_gene: .; v_gene: TRBV4-1; len: 16; abundance: .; j_gene: TRBJ1-1; CDR3nt: TGCGCCAGCAGCCAAGGCCCCCAGGGAGGGAACACTGAAGCTTTCTTT; CDR3aa: CASSQGPQGGNTEAFF
d_gene: TRBD2; v_gene: TRBV27; len: 14; abundance: .; j_gene: TRBJ2-5; CDR3nt: TGTGCCAGCAGGTTTAGCGGGAGACGGGAGACCCAGTACTTC; CDR3aa: CASRFSGRRETQYF
d_gene: TRBD2; v_gene: TRBV4-1; len: 16; abundance: .; j_gene: TRBJ2-7; CDR3nt: TGCGCCAGCAGCCAAGTGACTAGCGGGAGTTGGGACGAGCAGTACTTC; CDR3aa: CASSQVTSGSWDEQYF
d_gene: TRBD2; v_gene: TRBV7-2; len: 19; abundance: .; j_gene: TRBJ2-1; CDR3nt: TGTGCCAGCAGCCTTACTGCCATACTAGCGGGAGGAAAGAGCAATGAGCAGTTCTTC; CDR3aa: CASSLTAILAGGKSNEQFF
d_gene: .; v_gene: TRBV7-9; len: 16; abundance: .; j_gene: TRBJ2-5; CDR3nt: TGTGCCAGCATCCGGGGCGGGGCGGGGGCGTCAGAGACCCAGTACTTC; CDR3aa: CASIRGGAGASETQYF
d_gene: .; v_gene: TRBV5-6; len: 17; abundance: few; j_gene: TRBJ1-1; CDR3nt: TGTGCCAGCAGCTTGGGTCCACAGGGTTCTGGCGACACTGAAGCTTTCTTT; CDR3aa: CASSLGPQGSGDTEAFF
d_gene: TRBD1; v_gene: TRBV2; len: 15; abundance: .; j_gene: TRBJ1-5; CDR3nt: TGTGCCAGCAGTGCATGGGACAGACGCAATCAGCCCCAGCATTTT; CDR3aa: CASSAWDRRNQPQHF
d_gene: .; v_gene: TRBV11-2; len: 17; abundance: .; j_gene: TRBJ2-1; CDR3nt: TGTGCCAGCAGCTTAGGGTGGCCCGGGAGATCCTACAATGAGCAGTTCTTC; CDR3aa: CASSLGWPGRSYNEQFF
d_gene: .; v_gene: TRBV6-8; len: 13; abundance: .; j_gene: TRBJ1-2; CDR3nt: TGTGCCAGCAGTTCGGGAGGACTCTATGGCTACACCTTC; CDR3aa: CASSSGGLYGYTF
d_gene: .; v_gene: TRBV2; len: 11; abundance: .; j_gene: TRBJ2-7; CDR3nt: TGTGCCAGCGGCCAGCGCTACGAGCAGTACTTC; CDR3aa: CASGQRYEQYF